This T cell receptor beta chain was captured in a study of T-cell memory formation after mild COVID-19. Study overall: There were largely donor-specific TCR clusters.

5'RACE with constant-segment primers built TCRalpha and TCRbeta cDNA libraries with UMIs. TCRdb re-derived calls from the 5' RACE reads in MiXCR, one entry per CDR3 protein. This sample carries roughly 600,000 distinct CDR3 sequences, 18% of them seen once, and the ten largest clones take 12%. Study-wide results and caveats: From day 15 to 85, contracting clones were balanced between CD4 and CD8, whereas later expanders leaned toward CD4+. Mainly CM and EM harbored the contracting CD4+ clones; mainly EMRA harbored the CD8+ ones.

CDR1 is SGHRS, CDR2 YFSETQ, per germline. V was pared by 2 bases and J by 0 bases, with 11 bases between. The length of the CDR3 is 15 residues. Points on this clonotype: Its antigen is unknown.

The chain employs TRBV5-1 and TRBJ1-1; D is undetermined. This TCR came from an adult woman who had mild COVID-19 (a few samples of this study predate the infection). Cell type and time point are not known. The sequencing sample was made of PBMCs or a T cell subset sorted from them (not recorded which). The DNA for the CDR3 is TGCGCCAGCAGCTTCTCAGTGGGTTTGAACACTGAAGCTTTCTTT. Its protein is CASSFSVGLNTEAFF.